This T cell receptor beta chain came from a study of vaccination effects on CD4 cells after COVID-19. Study-wide results and limits: Cross-reactivity toward common cold coronaviruses was confined to only 1 of 255 vaccine-induced clones in healthy vaccinees. Small numbers of convalescent patients limited the study. It also lacked early post-infection timepoints.

V was trimmed by 7 bases and J by 2 bases, leaving 16 bases between them. This CDR3 is built from 15 residues. Germline V gene lookup returns CDR1 MNHNY and CDR2 SVGAGI (reference sequence). Antigen-specific CD4+ T cells expanded by the ViraFEST assay with viral peptide pools were then sequenced. It was after 10 days of culture that CD4+ T cells were isolated. Previously uninfected by SARS-CoV-2, the vaccine recipients also showed negative nucleocapsid antibodies. PBMC were cultured at a few million per well with roughly 10 IU/ml IL-2 and about 9.2 ug/ml peptides. Sequencing used immunoSEQ multiplex PCR; TCRdb keeps in-frame clones, though not all of them. The table has some 68,000 clones, roughly 72% seen once. For this clone: Its antigen remains unknown.

The receptor was derived from a human donor who received a COVID-19 vaccine. The input for sequencing was CD4+ T cells from PBMCs cultured with HCoV-OC43 spike peptides, taken before COVID-19 vaccination. Subset in this sample: HCoV-OC43 spike overlapping peptide pool stimulation. The chain joins TRBV6-6 to TRBJ2-3; D is possibly TRBD1 or TRBD2 (6 bases each). DNA of the CDR3: TGTGCCAGCATCTCAACCGGGGGCTACACAGATACGCAGTATTTT. Amino acid sequence: CASISTGGYTDTQYF.